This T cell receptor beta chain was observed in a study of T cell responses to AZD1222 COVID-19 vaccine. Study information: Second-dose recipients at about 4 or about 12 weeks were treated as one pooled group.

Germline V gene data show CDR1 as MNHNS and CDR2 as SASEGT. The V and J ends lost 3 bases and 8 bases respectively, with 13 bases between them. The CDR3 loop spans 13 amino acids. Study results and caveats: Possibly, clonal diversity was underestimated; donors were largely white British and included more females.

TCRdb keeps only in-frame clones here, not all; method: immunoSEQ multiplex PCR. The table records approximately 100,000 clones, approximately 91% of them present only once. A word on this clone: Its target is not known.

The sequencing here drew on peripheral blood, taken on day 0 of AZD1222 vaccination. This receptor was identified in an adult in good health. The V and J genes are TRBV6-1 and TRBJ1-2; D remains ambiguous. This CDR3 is CASSEIREKGYTF. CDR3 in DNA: TGTGCCAGCAGTGAGATTAGGGAGAAGGGCTACACCTTC.